This entry lists 6 T cell receptor beta chains sequenced from one sample in a study of shared clonotypes between healthy human individuals (TCRdb year 2020). Library prep was done by the immunoSEQ multiplex PCR assay. This is the immuneACCESS table as TCRdb keeps it, with only in-frame sequences that have V and J called. A part of the clones is gone; compared with another copy, unresolved V genes explain less than half, and the rest is unexplained. The sample yields 2 million to 2.5 million clones; more than 80% were counted once. 0.3% to 0.4% of the sample is held by the ten biggest clonotypes. Sequencing was done on a sample of naive CD4+ T cells from PBMCs. The sample's cell subset or site label, in plain terms: CD45RA+ positively selected. The source of these receptors is a man aged 18-30 years in good health. Some clones in this sample may be carry-over from other donors' samples.

The count of this clone is one. V usage is TRBV28 and J usage is TRBJ1-1, with 9 nucleotides matching TRBD1. The CDR3 totals 17 residues. CDR1 is MDHEN, CDR2 SYDVKM, per germline. V shed 6 bases and J 0 bases; nucleotides not matched to a gene: 11. CDR3 region: CASSRDRVGSMNTEAFF. The CDR3 region has the DNA TGTGCCAGCAGCCGGGACAGGGTGGGCTCTATGAACACTGAAGCTTTCTTT.

The rearrangement joins TRBV28 to TRBJ2-3, with TRBD2 matching 8 bases. Germline V CDR1 and CDR2: MDHEN, SYDVKM. V lost 5 bases and J lost 4; bases outside the gene matches: 8. The CDR3 covers 15 residues. The CDR3 loop is CASSRPGGRADTQYF. Here the CDR3 DNA reads TGTGCCAGCAGTCGTCCGGGAGGGCGGGCAGATACGCAGTATTTT. The complete variable domain, with remaining parts taken from reference TRBV28 and TRBJ2-3, reads DVKVTQSSRYLVKRTGEKVFLECVQDMDHENMFWYRQDPGLGLRLIYFSYDVKMKEKGDIPEGYSVSREKKERFSLILESASTNQTSMYLCASSRPGGRADTQYFGPGTRLTVL.

This chain uses TRBV5-1 with TRBJ1-1; TRBD1 matches at 10 bases. The CDR3 runs to 16 residues. Germline-derived CDR1 and CDR2 are SGHRS and YFSETQ. With 4 bases clipped from V and 5 bases from J, the junction kept 11 bases outside the gene matches. In DNA form, the CDR3 reads TGCGCCAGCAGCAACCATCCGGGACAGGGGAATACTGAAGCTTTCTTT. Amino acids: CASSNHPGQGNTEAFF.

This clone was detected a few times. The rearrangement joins TRBV7-9 to TRBJ1-4; 7 bases agree with TRBD1. Germline CDR1 SEHNR, CDR2 FQNEAQ (reference sequence). The CDR3 is 13 amino acids. V lost 1 base to trimming and J lost 10 bases; unmatched junction nucleotides: 3. As DNA, the CDR3 is TGTGCCAGCAGCTTAGGGGGACAGAGAAAACTGTTTTTT. Translation gives CASSLGGQRKLFF.

The DNA for the CDR3 is TGTGCCAGCAGCGATCCGACAGGGGTGTGGGAGACCCAGTACTTC. Translating it yields CASSDPTGVWETQYF. This sequence joins TRBV9 and TRBJ2-5, with 8 bases matching TRBD1. The germline gives CDR1 SGDLS, CDR2 YYNGEE. With 3 bases clipped from V and 5 bases from J, the junction kept 9 bases outside the gene matches. The CDR3 sequence is 15 residues long.

The rearrangement uses TRBV10-3 and TRBJ1-5; 11 nucleotides agree with TRBD1. Germline values: CDR1 ENHRY, CDR2 SYGVKD. CDR3 length: 14 amino acids. J lost 8 bases, V lost 8 bases, and 8 bases had no gene match. This CDR3 is CAIGTGGEVEPQHF. The CDR3 DNA follows: TGTGCCATCGGGACAGGGGGTGAAGTTGAGCCCCAGCATTTT.